The 29 T cell receptor beta chains in this list originate from one sample, sequenced in a study of graft-versus-host responses after intestinal transplantation. Only in-frame clones appear in the TCRdb table, and some are missing; sequencing was by immunoSEQ multiplex PCR. The sample lists approximately 94,000 clones, about 88% occurring once. No antigen has been assigned to these receptors. The sequenced sample was unstimulated CD4+ T cells sorted from spleen or lymph node cells, obtained before transplant. Source of these receptors: a human donor who was the organ donor for an intestinal transplant.

The chain employs TRBV6-5 and TRBJ1-3; D is uncertain. Germline V gives CDR1 MNHEY, CDR2 SVGAGI. The length of the CDR3 is 15 residues. Trimming removed 5 bases at V and 0 bases at J, with 11 bases between. CDR3 sequence reads: CASSPAGSSGNTIYF. The DNA for the CDR3 is TGTGCCAGCAGTCCGGCAGGCTCCTCTGGAAACACCATATATTTT.

The chain is built from TRBV7-9 and TRBJ1-1; D remains ambiguous. The CDR3 is 15 residues long. Trimming cost V 4 bases and J 0 bases, with 12 bases left between them. CDR1 SEHNR and CDR2 FQNEAQ come from the germline V gene (reference sequence). The CDR3 region has the DNA TGTGCCAGCAGCTGGACTTCGTTTGTGAACACTGAAGCTTTCTTT. Amino acids: CASSWTSFVNTEAFF.

CDR3: CSVGGAPGAFF. In DNA, the CDR3 is TGCAGCGTTGGAGGGGCCCCAGGGGCTTTCTTT. The gene calls are TRBV29-1 and TRBJ1-1; D perhaps matches TRBD1 (5 bases). Germline CDR1 is SQVTM and CDR2 is ANQGSEA. This CDR3 spans 11 amino acids. V lost 4 bases and J lost 11, with 14 bases in between.

V usage is TRBV6-5 and J usage is TRBJ2-2; D ambiguous. Germline lookup yields CDR1 MNHEY and CDR2 SVGAGI. Trimming shortened V by 3 bases and J by 0 bases, and 8 bases separated the two germline ends. The CDR3 is 15 amino acids. CDR3 residues: CASSYQVANTGELFF. In nucleotides, the CDR3 is TGTGCCAGCAGTTATCAGGTCGCGAACACCGGGGAGCTGTTTTTT.

The sample holds a few counts of this clone. The J gene is TRBJ1-6, the V gene TRBV18, with D possibly matching TRBD1 (5 bases). CDR1 and CDR2 (germline): KGHSH, LQKENI. The CDR3 has 14 residues. Trimming removed 8 bases from V and 7 bases from J, with 15 bases in between. The CDR3: CASLGMNRNSPLHF. The CDR3, as DNA: TGTGCCAGCCTGGGGATGAACAGGAATTCACCCCTCCACTTT.

The chain is built from TRBV5-1 and TRBJ2-3; D may correspond to TRBD1 or TRBD2 (5 bases each). Germline V gene data show CDR1 as SGHRS and CDR2 as YFSETQ. V was shortened by 0 bases and J by 6 bases, with 11 bases between the two germline ends. This CDR3 region has 14 residues. CDR3 region: CASSLDPGRDTQYF. Here the CDR3 DNA reads TGCGCCAGCAGCTTGGATCCGGGGCGCGATACGCAGTATTTT.

The rearrangement links TRBV6-1 to TRBJ2-1; D possibly corresponds to TRBD1 (6 bases). The germline V gene encodes CDR1 MNHNS and CDR2 SASEGT. V was pared by 1 base and J by 8 bases, with 12 bases between. This CDR3 region has 14 residues. For the CDR3, the DNA is TGTGCCAGCAGTGAAGGATACAGGGTCGATGAGCAGTTCTTC. It translates to CASSEGYRVDEQFF.

The chain employs TRBV11-2 and TRBJ2-3; TRBD2 is a possible D gene (6 bases). Trimming shortened V by 3 bases and J by 1 base, and 11 bases separated the two germline ends. This CDR3 has 15 residues. Germline V lookup: CDR1 SGHAT, CDR2 FQNNGV. Here the CDR3 reads CASSFLGTGTDTQYF. The CDR3 bases are TGTGCCAGCAGCTTCCTAGGGACTGGCACAGATACGCAGTATTTT. The whole variable domain, remainder taken from reference TRBV11-2 and TRBJ2-3, is EAGVAQSPRYKIIEKRQSVAFWCNPISGHATLYWYQQILGQGPKLLIQFQNNGVVDDSQLPKDRFSAERLKGVDSTLKIQPAKLEDSAVYLCASSFLGTGTDTQYFGPGTRLTVL.

The chain joins TRBV5-4 to TRBJ1-2; no definite D call. Trimming shortened V by 1 base and J by 5 bases, and 6 bases separated the two germline ends. Germline lookup yields CDR1 SGHNT and CDR2 YYREEE (reference sequence). The CDR3 has 12 amino acids. The CDR3 nucleotides are TGTGCCAGCAGCTTGTATGGATATGGCTACACCTTC. Residues: CASSLYGYGYTF.

The genes are TRBV28 and TRBJ1-6; D unclear. The CDR3 is 15 amino acids. CDR1 is MDHEN and CDR2 is SYDVKM in the germline V gene. The V end was cut by 6 bases, the J end by 7 bases, with 16 bases between. The CDR3 reads CASSPTPRKNSPLHF. DNA for the CDR3: TGTGCCAGCAGCCCTACCCCTCGAAAGAATTCACCCCTCCACTTT.

The chain links TRBV6-1 to TRBJ1-5; possible D gene TRBD1, 6 bases. Per germline, CDR1 MNHNS and CDR2 SASEGT. This CDR3 spans 16 amino acids. V was clipped by 4 bases and J by 0 bases, with 13 bases between them. CDR3 nucleotide sequence: TGTGCCAGCAGTGGGTACAGGGATTCTAGCAATCAGCCCCAGCATTTT. It specifies CASSGYRDSSNQPQHF.

The chain carries TRBV7-8 and TRBJ2-1, with D perhaps TRBD2 (7 bases). V lost 5 bases to trimming and J lost 4 bases, with 24 bases between them. From germline, CDR1 is SGHVS and CDR2 FQNEAQ. This CDR3 comprises 18 residues. The CDR3 loop reads CASSPTAGAIASYNEQFF. CDR3 DNA: TGTGCCAGCAGCCCTACCGCGGGGGCGATCGCTTCGTACAATGAGCAGTTCTTC. The entire variable domain, with the rest obtained from reference TRBV7-8 and TRBJ2-1, is as follows: GAGVSQSPRYKVAKRGQDVALRCDPISGHVSLFWYQQALGQGPEFLTYFQNEAQLDKSGLPSDRFFAERPEGSVSTLKIQRTQQEDSAVYLCASSPTAGAIASYNEQFFGPGTRLTVL.

The chain carries TRBV10-3 and TRBJ1-4, with a weak D call TRBD1 (6 bases). The CDR3 has 14 amino acids. V lost 4 bases to trimming and J lost 8 bases, with 14 bases between them. The germline V gene has CDR1 ENHRY and CDR2 SYGVKD. The CDR3 loop reads CAISATGGGEKLFF. The CDR3 DNA reads as TGTGCCATCAGTGCGACAGGCGGTGGCGAAAAACTGTTTTTT.

The V and J genes are TRBV4-2 and TRBJ1-6, with no clear D. V was clipped by 1 base and J by 9 bases, with 4 bases between them. This CDR3 has 12 residues. Germline assignment: CDR1 LGHNA and CDR2 YNFKEQ. This CDR3 is CASSQGLSPLHF. CDR3 DNA sequence: TGTGCCAGCAGCCAAGGACTTTCACCCCTCCACTTT.

The chain employs TRBV11-2 and TRBJ1-1; no clear D gene. The V end was cut by 4 bases, the J end by 6 bases, with 15 bases between. This CDR3 is built from 14 residues. Germline-derived CDR1 and CDR2 are SGHAT and FQNNGV. DNA of the CDR3: TGTGCCAGCAGCTCCGTCGGGGAGTCGGCTGAAGCTTTCTTT. Protein: CASSSVGESAEAFF.

The V gene is TRBV6-6, the J gene TRBJ1-5; D gene uncertain. CDR3 length: 14 residues. Germline CDR1 reads MNHNY; CDR2 reads SVGAGI (reference sequence). V lost 8 bases to trimming and J lost 9 bases, with 20 bases between them. CDR3 region: CASAERAPLGPQHF. The CDR3 nucleotides are TGTGCCAGCGCCGAAAGGGCTCCCCTAGGGCCCCAGCATTTT.

The rearrangement links TRBV27 to TRBJ1-2, with 7 bases identical to TRBD1. Trimming took 6 bases from V and 6 from J; bases not matched to a gene: 10. Per the germline V gene, CDR1 is MNHEY and CDR2 is SMNVEV (reference sequence). The length of the CDR3 is 14 residues. The DNA of the CDR3 is TGTGCCAGCAGGTACGCACAGGGGACCCATGGCTACACCTTC. It yields the protein CASRYAQGTHGYTF.

This clone was detected a few times. The chain joins TRBV10-3 to TRBJ1-3; D uncertain. The CDR3 totals 15 residues. Germline V gene data show CDR1 as ENHRY and CDR2 as SYGVKD. V lost 4 bases and J 2 bases, leaving 12 bases between the germline ends. The CDR3 DNA reads TGTGCCATCAGTGGTCGGGGAAGCACTGGAAACACCATATATTTT. Translated: CAISGRGSTGNTIYF.

The CDR3 DNA reads as TGTGCCAGCAGCTTAGCTCCGGGGGCCCCGACAGGAAACTATGGCTACACCTTC. This codes for CASSLAPGAPTGNYGYTF. J is TRBJ1-2 and V is TRBV7-2; TRBD1 is a possible D gene (6 bases). Per germline, CDR1 SGHTA and CDR2 FQGNSA. V gave up 0 bases and J gave up 2 bases, with 19 bases separating them. The CDR3 length is 18 residues.

This clone was seen a few times. The V call is TRBV6-6, the J call TRBJ2-7; maybe TRBD2 (6 bases). Germline V CDR1 and CDR2: MNHNY, SVGAGI (reference sequence). The V gene lost 0 bases and the J gene lost 6 bases, with 6 bases spanning the gap. CDR3 length equals 12 residues. CDR3 amino acids: CASSYSGGEQYF. The CDR3 DNA is TGTGCCAGCAGTTACTCCGGGGGCGAGCAGTACTTC.

CDR3 sequence reads: CASSEDHPKPQHF. In DNA form, the CDR3 reads TGTGCCAGCAGTGAAGACCATCCAAAGCCCCAGCATTTT. The V gene is TRBV2, the J gene TRBJ1-5, with unresolved D. The V gene lost 1 base and the J gene lost 8 bases, with 9 bases spanning the gap. This CDR3 has 13 amino acids. The V gene's germline CDR1 is SNHLY and CDR2 FYNNEI.

The chain carries TRBV18 and TRBJ1-3; no reliable D call. Germline CDR1 reads KGHSH; CDR2 reads LQKENI. The ends were cut back, 0 bases at V and 0 bases at J, with 9 bases in the middle. This CDR3 comprises 16 residues. DNA for the CDR3: TGTGCCAGCTCACCACCGAGAGGCGTCTCTGGAAACACCATATATTTT. Protein sequence: CASSPPRGVSGNTIYF.

V gene TRBV2 combines with J gene TRBJ2-7; no clear D. V was trimmed by 9 bases and J by 6 bases, leaving 12 bases between them. The length of the CDR3 is 11 residues. Looked up from germline, CDR1 is SNHLY and CDR2 is FYNNEI. The CDR3 here is CASRVGSEQYF. Written as DNA, the CDR3 is TGTGCCAGTCGCGTGGGGTCCGAGCAGTACTTC.

This rearrangement joins TRBV7-3 to TRBJ1-1; the D gene is possibly TRBD1 (5 bases). The germline CDR1 and CDR2 sequences are SGHTA and FQGTGA. The CDR3 length is 14 residues. Trimming took off 1 base at V and 7 bases at J, with 13 bases between the two ends. As DNA, the CDR3 is TGTGCCAGCAGCTTAATGCAGGGATCCGGTGAAGCTTTCTTT. Amino acid sequence: CASSLMQGSGEAFF.

Sample share makes this clone medium-sized. V usage is TRBV7-2 and J usage is TRBJ1-6, with D uncertain. Germline V gene sequence: CDR1 SGHTA, CDR2 FQGNSA. The CDR3 runs 14 residues. V was shortened by 1 base and J by 9 bases, with 10 bases between the two germline ends. The CDR3 loop is CASSLGAGSSPLHF. DNA for the CDR3: TGTGCCAGCAGCTTAGGTGCAGGTTCTTCACCCCTCCACTTT.

The gene calls are TRBV30 and TRBJ2-5, with D uncertain. Germline CDR1 reads GTSNPN; CDR2 reads SVGIG (reference sequence). Trimming stripped 0 bases from V and 5 bases from J, with 7 bases between. This CDR3 spans 12 amino acids. CDR3 sequence reads: CAWSVLWETQYF. As DNA, the CDR3 is TGTGCCTGGAGTGTCCTATGGGAGACCCAGTACTTC.

The chain carries TRBV19 and TRBJ1-6; no definite D call. The CDR3 sequence is 13 residues long. V was trimmed by 4 bases and J by 4 bases, leaving 5 bases between them. Looked up from germline, CDR1 is LNHDA and CDR2 is SQIVND (reference sequence). The DNA of the CDR3 is TGTGCCAGTAGTAAGGTTTATAATTCACCCCTCCACTTT. Its protein product is CASSKVYNSPLHF.

This CDR3 reads CAIGDRGNTEAFF. The CDR3, as DNA: TGTGCCATCGGCGACAGGGGTAACACTGAAGCTTTCTTT. The chain combines TRBV10-3 with TRBJ1-1; 8 nucleotides line up with TRBD1. The J segment lost 2 bases and the V segment lost 8 bases, leaving 4 bases of the junction unmatched. Germline CDR1 reads ENHRY; CDR2 reads SYGVKD. The CDR3 consists of 13 residues.

The V and J genes are TRBV18 and TRBJ1-4; a possible D gene is TRBD1 (5 bases). The V end lost 3 bases, the J end lost 0 bases, and 17 bases lay between the germline ends. Germline loops: CDR1 KGHSH, CDR2 LQKENI. This CDR3 contains 18 residues. CDR3 bases: TGTGCCAGCTCACCGGCGCAGGGTTGGGTGCCAACTAATGAAAAACTGTTTTTT. Its translation is CASSPAQGWVPTNEKLFF.